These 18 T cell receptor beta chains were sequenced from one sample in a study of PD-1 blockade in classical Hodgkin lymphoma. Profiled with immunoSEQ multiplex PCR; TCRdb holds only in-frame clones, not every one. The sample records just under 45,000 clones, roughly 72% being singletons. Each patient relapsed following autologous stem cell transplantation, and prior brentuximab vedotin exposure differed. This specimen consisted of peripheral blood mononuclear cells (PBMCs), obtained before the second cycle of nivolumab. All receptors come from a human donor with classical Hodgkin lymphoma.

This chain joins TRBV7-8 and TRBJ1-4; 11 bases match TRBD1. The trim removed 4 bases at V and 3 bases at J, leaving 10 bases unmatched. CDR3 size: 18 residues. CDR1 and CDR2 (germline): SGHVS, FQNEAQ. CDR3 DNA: TGTGCCAGCAGCTCGGACAGGGGGCTGTTGTCGGCTAATGAAAAACTGTTTTTT. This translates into CASSSDRGLLSANEKLFF. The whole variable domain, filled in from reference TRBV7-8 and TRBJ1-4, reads GAGVSQSPRYKVAKRGQDVALRCDPISGHVSLFWYQQALGQGPEFLTYFQNEAQLDKSGLPSDRFFAERPEGSVSTLKIQRTQQEDSAVYLCASSSDRGLLSANEKLFFGSGTQLSVL.

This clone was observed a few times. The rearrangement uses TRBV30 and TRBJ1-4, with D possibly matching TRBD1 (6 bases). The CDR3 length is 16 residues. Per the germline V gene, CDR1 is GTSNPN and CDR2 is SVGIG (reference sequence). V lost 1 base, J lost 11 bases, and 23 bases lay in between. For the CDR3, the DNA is TGTGCCTGGAGTGGTTCCTTACAGGGCCGGGGTGGGAAACTGTTTTTT. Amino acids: CAWSGSLQGRGGKLFF.

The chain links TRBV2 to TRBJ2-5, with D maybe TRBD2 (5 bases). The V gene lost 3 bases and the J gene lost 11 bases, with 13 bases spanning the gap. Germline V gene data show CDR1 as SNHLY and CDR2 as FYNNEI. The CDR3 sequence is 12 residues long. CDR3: CASSDYFREQYF. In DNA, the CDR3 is TGTGCCAGCAGTGATTATTTTAGGGAGCAGTACTTC.

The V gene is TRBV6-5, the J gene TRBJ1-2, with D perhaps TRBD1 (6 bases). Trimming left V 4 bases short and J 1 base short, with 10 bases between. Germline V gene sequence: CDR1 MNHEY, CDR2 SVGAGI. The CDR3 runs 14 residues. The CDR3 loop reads CASSWRGSNYGYTF. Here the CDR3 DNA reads TGTGCCAGCAGTTGGAGGGGGAGTAACTATGGCTACACCTTC.

The CDR3 nucleotides are TGTGCCAGCAGTCTCTGGGACACTGCTCCGAGCGAGCAGTACTTC. Translated, it gives CASSLWDTAPSEQYF. The V call is TRBV27, the J call TRBJ2-7; D perhaps matches TRBD1 (6 bases). Trimming shortened V by 5 bases and J by 6 bases, and 20 bases separated the two germline ends. This CDR3 comprises 15 residues. Per the germline V gene, CDR1 is MNHEY and CDR2 is SMNVEV (reference sequence).

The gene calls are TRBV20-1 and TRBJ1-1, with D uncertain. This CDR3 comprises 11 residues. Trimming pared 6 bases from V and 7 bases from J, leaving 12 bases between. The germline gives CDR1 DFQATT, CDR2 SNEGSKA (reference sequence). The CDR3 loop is CSAPRGSEAFF. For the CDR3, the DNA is TGCAGTGCCCCTCGGGGAAGTGAAGCTTTCTTT.

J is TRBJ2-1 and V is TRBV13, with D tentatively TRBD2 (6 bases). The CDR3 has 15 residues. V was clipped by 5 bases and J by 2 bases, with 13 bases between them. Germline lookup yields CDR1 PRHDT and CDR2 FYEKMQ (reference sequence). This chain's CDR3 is CASSDPSETYNEQFF. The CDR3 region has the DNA TGTGCCAGCAGCGACCCTAGCGAAACCTACAATGAGCAGTTCTTC. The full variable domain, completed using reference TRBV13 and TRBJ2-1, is AAGVIQSPRHLIKEKRETATLKCYPIPRHDTVYWYQQGPGQDPQFLISFYEKMQSDKGSIPDRFSAQQFSDYHSELNMSSLELGDSALYFCASSDPSETYNEQFFGPGTRLTVL.

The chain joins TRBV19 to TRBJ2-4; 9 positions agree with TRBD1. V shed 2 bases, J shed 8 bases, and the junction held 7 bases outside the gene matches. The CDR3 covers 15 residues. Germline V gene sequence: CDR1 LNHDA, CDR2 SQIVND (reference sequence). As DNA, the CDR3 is TGTGCCAGTAGTATATTTGGGACAGGGCGAGACATTCAGTACTTC. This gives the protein CASSIFGTGRDIQYF.

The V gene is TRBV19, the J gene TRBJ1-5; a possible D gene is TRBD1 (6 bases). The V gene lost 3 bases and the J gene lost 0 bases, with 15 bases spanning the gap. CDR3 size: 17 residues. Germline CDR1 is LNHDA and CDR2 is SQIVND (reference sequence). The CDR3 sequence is CASSMVWGQYSNQPQHF. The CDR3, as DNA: TGTGCCAGTAGTATGGTTTGGGGACAATATAGCAATCAGCCCCAGCATTTT.

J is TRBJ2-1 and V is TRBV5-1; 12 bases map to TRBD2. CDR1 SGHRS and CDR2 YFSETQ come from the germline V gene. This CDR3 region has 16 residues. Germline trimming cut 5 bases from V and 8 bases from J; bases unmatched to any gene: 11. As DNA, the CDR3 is TGCGCCAGCAGGGGGGGAGAGACTAGCGGGAGCTATGAGCAGTTCTTC. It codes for CASRGGETSGSYEQFF.

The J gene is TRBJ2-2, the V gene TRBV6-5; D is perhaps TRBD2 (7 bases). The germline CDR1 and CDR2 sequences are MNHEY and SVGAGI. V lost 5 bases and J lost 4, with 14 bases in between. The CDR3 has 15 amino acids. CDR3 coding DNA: TGTGCCAGCAGTCTCCGAAGGGGGGGCACCGGGGAGCTGTTTTTT. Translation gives CASSLRRGGTGELFF.

DNA for the CDR3: TGTGGCTCCGGGTCCAGAGGATTCTATGGCTACACCTTC. Protein sequence: CGSGSRGFYGYTF. The J gene is TRBJ1-2, the V gene TRBV28, with no clear D. The CDR3 totals 13 residues. CDR1 MDHEN and CDR2 SYDVKM come from the germline V gene.

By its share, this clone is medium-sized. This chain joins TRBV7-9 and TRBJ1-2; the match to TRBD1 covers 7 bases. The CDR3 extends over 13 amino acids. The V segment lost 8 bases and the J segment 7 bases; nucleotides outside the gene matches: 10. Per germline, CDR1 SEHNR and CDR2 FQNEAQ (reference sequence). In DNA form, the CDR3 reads TGTGCCAGCGACGGGGACAGACGTGGTGGCTACACCTTC. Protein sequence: CASDGDRRGGYTF.

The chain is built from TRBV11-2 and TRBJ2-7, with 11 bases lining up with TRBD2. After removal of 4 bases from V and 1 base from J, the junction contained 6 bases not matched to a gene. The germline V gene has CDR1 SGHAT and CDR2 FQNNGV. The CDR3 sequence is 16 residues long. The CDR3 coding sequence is TGTGCCAGCAGCTCGCGACTAGCGGGGCGATCCTACGAGCAGTACTTC. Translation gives CASSSRLAGRSYEQYF.

The CDR3 is CASSVGGSGESEQYF. The DNA of the CDR3 is TGTGCCAGCAGCGTAGGGGGGTCAGGGGAGAGCGAGCAGTACTTC. This rearrangement joins TRBV9 to TRBJ2-7; D may be TRBD1 (6 bases). Germline CDR1 reads SGDLS; CDR2 reads YYNGEE. The CDR3 is 15 amino acids. V was trimmed by 0 bases and J by 6 bases, leaving 16 bases between them.

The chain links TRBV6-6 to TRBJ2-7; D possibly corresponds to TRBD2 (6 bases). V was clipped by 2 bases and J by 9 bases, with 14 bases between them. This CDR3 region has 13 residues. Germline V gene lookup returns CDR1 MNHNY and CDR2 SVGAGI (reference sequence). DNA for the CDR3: TGTGCCAGCAGTTACGAGGGAGGTTCGGTGCAGTACTTC. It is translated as CASSYEGGSVQYF.

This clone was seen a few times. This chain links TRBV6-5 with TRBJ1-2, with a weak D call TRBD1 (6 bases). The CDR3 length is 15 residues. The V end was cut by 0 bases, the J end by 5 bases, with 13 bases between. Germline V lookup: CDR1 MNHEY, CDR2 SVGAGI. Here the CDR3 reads CASSYSTDSFYGYTF. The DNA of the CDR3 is TGTGCCAGCAGTTACTCGACGGACAGCTTTTATGGCTACACCTTC.

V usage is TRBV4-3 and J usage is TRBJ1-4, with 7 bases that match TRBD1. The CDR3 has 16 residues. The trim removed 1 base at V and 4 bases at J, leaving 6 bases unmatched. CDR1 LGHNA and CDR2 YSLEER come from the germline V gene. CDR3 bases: TGCGCCAGCAGCCAAGGGAAGACAGGGCTTAATGAAAAACTGTTTTTT. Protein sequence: CASSQGKTGLNEKLFF.